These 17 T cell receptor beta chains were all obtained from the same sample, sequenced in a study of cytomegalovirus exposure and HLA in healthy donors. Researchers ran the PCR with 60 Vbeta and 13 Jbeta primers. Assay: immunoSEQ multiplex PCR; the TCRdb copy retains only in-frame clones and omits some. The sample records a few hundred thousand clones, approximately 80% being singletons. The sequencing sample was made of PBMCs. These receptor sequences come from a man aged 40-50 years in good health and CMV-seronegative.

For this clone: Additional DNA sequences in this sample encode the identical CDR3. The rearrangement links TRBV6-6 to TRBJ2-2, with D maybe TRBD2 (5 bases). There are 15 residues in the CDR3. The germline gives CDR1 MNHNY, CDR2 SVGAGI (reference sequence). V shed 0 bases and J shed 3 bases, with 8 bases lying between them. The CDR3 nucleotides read TGTGCCAGCAGTTACTCCAGGCGGGACACCGGGGAGCTGTTTTTT. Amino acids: CASSYSRRDTGELFF.

The CDR3: CASSQSGLISYNEQFF. CDR3 in DNA: TGTGCCAGCAGCCAGTCGGGACTTATCTCCTACAATGAGCAGTTCTTC. V and J are TRBV11-1 and TRBJ2-1; weak D call: TRBD2 (6 bases). Trimming took 5 bases from V and 0 from J, leaving 14 bases between them. Per the germline V gene, CDR1 is SGHAT and CDR2 is FQDESV (reference sequence). This CDR3 spans 16 amino acids.

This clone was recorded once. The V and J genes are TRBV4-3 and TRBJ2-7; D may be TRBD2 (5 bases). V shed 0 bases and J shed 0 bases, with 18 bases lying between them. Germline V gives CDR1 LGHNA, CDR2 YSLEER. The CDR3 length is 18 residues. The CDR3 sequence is CASSQDLSGGRPSYEQYF. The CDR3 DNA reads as TGCGCCAGCAGCCAAGATTTAAGCGGCGGGCGGCCCTCCTACGAGCAGTACTTC.

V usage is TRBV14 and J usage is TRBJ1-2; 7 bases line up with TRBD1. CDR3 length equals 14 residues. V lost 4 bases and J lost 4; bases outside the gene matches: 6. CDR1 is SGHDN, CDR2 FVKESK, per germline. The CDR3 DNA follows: TGTGCCAGCAGCCCCGGGACAGTAAGCTATGGCTACACCTTC. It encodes CASSPGTVSYGYTF. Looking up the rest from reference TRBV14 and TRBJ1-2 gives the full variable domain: EAGVTQFPSHSVIEKGQTVTLRCDPISGHDNLYWYRRVMGKEIKFLLHFVKESKQDESGMPNNRFLAERTGGTYSTLKVQPAELEDSGVYFCASSPGTVSYGYTFGSGTRLTVV.

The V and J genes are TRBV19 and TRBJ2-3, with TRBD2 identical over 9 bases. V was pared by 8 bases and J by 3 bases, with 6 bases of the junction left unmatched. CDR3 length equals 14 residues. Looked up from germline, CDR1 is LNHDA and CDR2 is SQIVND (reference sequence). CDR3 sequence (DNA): TGTGCCAGTGGGATAGCGGGAGCGACAGATACGCAGTATTTT. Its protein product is CASGIAGATDTQYF.

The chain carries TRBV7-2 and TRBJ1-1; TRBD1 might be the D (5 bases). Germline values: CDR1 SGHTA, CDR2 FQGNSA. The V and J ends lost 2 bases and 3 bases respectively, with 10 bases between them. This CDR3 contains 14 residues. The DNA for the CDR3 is TGTGCCAGCAGCTTATCAGCCAGGGACACTGAAGCTTTCTTT. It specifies CASSLSARDTEAFF.

CDR3 coding DNA: TGTGCCAGCAGCCAAGATTTCGGAGAGACCCAGTACTTC. It yields the protein CASSQDFGETQYF. This chain connects TRBV4-2 to TRBJ2-5; D unclear. The CDR3 length is 13 residues. The V end was cut by 0 bases, the J end by 4 bases, with 6 bases between. Germline loops: CDR1 LGHNA, CDR2 YNFKEQ.

The CDR3 is CASSLQTDIYEQYF. The CDR3 DNA sequence: TGTGCCAGCAGCCTCCAGACAGATATCTACGAGCAGTACTTC. V and J are TRBV5-6 and TRBJ2-7, with a tentative D call TRBD1 (5 bases). This CDR3 comprises 14 residues. CDR1 is SGHDT and CDR2 is YYEEEE in the germline V gene. V was trimmed by 4 bases and J by 3 bases, leaving 14 bases between them.

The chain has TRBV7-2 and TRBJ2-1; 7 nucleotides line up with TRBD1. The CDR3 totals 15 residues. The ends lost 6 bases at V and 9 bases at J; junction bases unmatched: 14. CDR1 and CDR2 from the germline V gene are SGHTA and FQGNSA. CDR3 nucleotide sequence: TGTGCCAGCAGGGCCCGACAGGGAAGGGGATCTGAGCAGTTCTTC. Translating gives CASRARQGRGSEQFF.

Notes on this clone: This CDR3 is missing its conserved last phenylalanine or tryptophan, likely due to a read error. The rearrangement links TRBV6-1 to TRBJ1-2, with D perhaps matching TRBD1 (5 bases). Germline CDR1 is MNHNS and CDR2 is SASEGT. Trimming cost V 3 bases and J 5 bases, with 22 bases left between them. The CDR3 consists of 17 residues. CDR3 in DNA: TGTGCCAGCAGTGATAATGGAAGGTCACTAGCAGGGTATGGCTACACCCTC. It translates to CASSDNGRSLAGYGYTL.

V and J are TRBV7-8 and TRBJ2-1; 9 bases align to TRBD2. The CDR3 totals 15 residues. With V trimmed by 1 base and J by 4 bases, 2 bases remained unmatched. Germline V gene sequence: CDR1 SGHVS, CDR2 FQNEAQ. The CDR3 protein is CASSLGLAEYNEQFF. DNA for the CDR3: TGTGCCAGCAGCTTAGGACTAGCGGAGTACAATGAGCAGTTCTTC.

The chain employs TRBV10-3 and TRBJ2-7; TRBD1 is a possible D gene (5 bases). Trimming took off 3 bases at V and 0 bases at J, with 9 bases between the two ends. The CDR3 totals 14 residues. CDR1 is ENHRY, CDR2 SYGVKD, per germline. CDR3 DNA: TGTGCCATCAGTGAACAGGTTAGCTCCTACGAGCAGTACTTC. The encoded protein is CAISEQVSSYEQYF.

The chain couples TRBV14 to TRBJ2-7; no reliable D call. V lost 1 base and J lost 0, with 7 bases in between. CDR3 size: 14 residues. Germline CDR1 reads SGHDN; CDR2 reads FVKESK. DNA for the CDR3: TGTGCCAGCAGCCAAGCTGCGCTCTCCTACGAGCAGTACTTC. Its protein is CASSQAALSYEQYF.

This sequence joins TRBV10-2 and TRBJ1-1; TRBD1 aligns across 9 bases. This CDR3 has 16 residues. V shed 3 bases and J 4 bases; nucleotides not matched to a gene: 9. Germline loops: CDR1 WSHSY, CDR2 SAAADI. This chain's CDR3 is CASSERDRVLGTEAFF. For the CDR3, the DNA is TGCGCCAGCAGTGAAAGGGACAGGGTATTGGGCACTGAAGCTTTCTTT.

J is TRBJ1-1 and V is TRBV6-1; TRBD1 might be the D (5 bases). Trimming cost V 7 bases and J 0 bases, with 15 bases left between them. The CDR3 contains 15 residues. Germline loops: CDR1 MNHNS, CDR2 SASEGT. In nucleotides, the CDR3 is TGTGCCAGCACCTTTCCCGACAGCCTGAACACTGAAGCTTTCTTT. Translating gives CASTFPDSLNTEAFF.

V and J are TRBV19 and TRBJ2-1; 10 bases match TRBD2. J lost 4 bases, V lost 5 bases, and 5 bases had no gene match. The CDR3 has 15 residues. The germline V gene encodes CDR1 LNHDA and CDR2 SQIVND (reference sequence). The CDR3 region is CASSRTSGIYNEQFF. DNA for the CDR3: TGTGCCAGTAGTCGCACTAGCGGGATTTACAATGAGCAGTTCTTC.

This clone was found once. The CDR3 reads CASSESLAGEGETQYF. CDR3 DNA: TGTGCCAGCAGCGAATCTCTAGCGGGAGAAGGTGAGACCCAGTACTTC. V is TRBV28 and J is TRBJ2-5; 10 bases are a match to TRBD2. V trimming: 6 bases; J trimming: 5 bases; junction bases outside the gene matches: 12. Germline V lookup: CDR1 MDHEN, CDR2 SYDVKM. There are 16 residues in the CDR3.